The 21 T cell receptor beta chains below come from one sample, sequenced in a study of graft-versus-host responses after intestinal transplantation. Responder cells labeled with CFSE (about 200,000) were co-plated with irradiated stimulator cells labeled with violet dye (about 200,000). The protocol was immunoSEQ multiplex PCR, while the TCRdb copy is restricted to in-frame clones and leaves out a portion. The sample consists of just over 20,000 clones, 40% to 50% of them appearing once. This sample comprised alloreactive CD8+ T cells from a mixed lymphocyte reaction culture, obtained before intestinal transplant. Subset reported: CFSE-low proliferating T cells sorted from roughly 6-day pre-transplant mixed lymphocyte reaction (GvH or HvG direction). The receptors here all came from a human patient who received an intestinal transplant.

The V call is TRBV27, the J call TRBJ1-2, with a tentative D call TRBD1 (6 bases). V dropped 6 bases and J dropped 4 bases, with 24 bases sitting between them. This CDR3 has 17 residues. CDR1 and CDR2 from the germline V gene are MNHEY and SMNVEV (reference sequence). CDR3 protein: CASSPSVMGALGYGYTF. The CDR3 coding sequence is TGTGCCAGCAGCCCCTCGGTGATGGGGGCCTTAGGCTATGGCTACACCTTC.

The chain combines TRBV9 with TRBJ2-1; 11 bases are a match to TRBD2. Germline V gene lookup returns CDR1 SGDLS and CDR2 YYNGEE. CDR3 size: 16 residues. Trimming removed 4 bases from V and 8 bases from J; junction bases left unmatched: 11. CDR3 in amino acids: CASSPPLSGRADEQFF. The CDR3 nucleotides are TGTGCCAGCAGCCCCCCCCTTAGCGGGAGGGCGGATGAGCAGTTCTTC.

The rearrangement links TRBV27 to TRBJ1-1, with D perhaps TRBD1 (6 bases). The length of the CDR3 is 16 residues. Deletions cut 4 bases from V and 3 bases from J, with 18 bases between. Germline CDR1 and CDR2: MNHEY and SMNVEV (reference sequence). CDR3 sequence reads: CASSSLMPTGDTEAFF. In DNA form, the CDR3 reads TGTGCCAGCAGTTCCCTAATGCCGACAGGCGACACTGAAGCTTTCTTT.

This clone is a singleton in its sample. The genes are TRBV2 and TRBJ1-5; D not certain. The germline V gene encodes CDR1 SNHLY and CDR2 FYNNEI. The V end lost 4 bases, the J end lost 11 bases, and 9 bases lay between the germline ends. CDR3 length: 11 residues. CDR3 residues: CASSAGLAQHF. CDR3 sequence (DNA): TGTGCCAGCAGTGCGGGTTTGGCCCAGCATTTT.

V usage is TRBV5-1 and J usage is TRBJ1-1; D uncertain. The CDR3 loop spans 14 amino acids. Germline CDR1 SGHRS, CDR2 YFSETQ. Trimming stripped 0 bases from V and 1 base from J, with 7 bases between. The CDR3 sequence is CASSLDIRNTEAFF. DNA of the CDR3: TGCGCCAGCAGCTTGGATATCAGGAACACTGAAGCTTTCTTT.

The chain couples TRBV7-3 to TRBJ2-1; 8 bases map to TRBD2. This CDR3 contains 15 residues. V was pared by 5 bases and J by 2 bases, with 5 bases of the junction left unmatched. CDR1 is SGHTA and CDR2 is FQGTGA in the germline V gene. The CDR3 protein is CASSPTSGTYNEQFF. CDR3 DNA sequence: TGTGCCAGCAGCCCCACTAGCGGAACCTACAATGAGCAGTTCTTC. The full variable domain, with the rest looked up from reference TRBV7-3 and TRBJ2-1, is GAGVSQTPSNKVTEKGKYVELRCDPISGHTALYWYRQSLGQGPEFLIYFQGTGAADDSGLPNDRFFAVRPEGSVSTLKIQRTERGDSAVYLCASSPTSGTYNEQFFGPGTRLTVL.

This chain joins TRBV27 and TRBJ1-2; D not certain. V was clipped by 3 bases and J by 4 bases, with 9 bases between them. CDR3 length equals 13 residues. The germline CDR1 and CDR2 sequences are MNHEY and SMNVEV (reference sequence). The CDR3 DNA reads TGTGCCAGCAGTTTCCCAGGCGGCTATGGCTACACCTTC. Protein sequence: CASSFPGGYGYTF.

This chain uses TRBV7-6 with TRBJ2-1; D may be TRBD2 (6 bases). The CDR3 covers 15 residues. CDR1 is SGHVS and CDR2 is FNYEAQ in the germline V gene. The V end lost 3 bases, the J end lost 9 bases, and 18 bases lay between the germline ends. CDR3 protein: CASSFHPGRESEQFF. CDR3 sequence (DNA): TGTGCCAGCAGCTTCCACCCGGGACGGGAGTCTGAGCAGTTCTTC. Full variable domain (rest looked up from reference TRBV7-6 and TRBJ2-1): GAGVSQSPRYKVTKRGQDVALRCDPISGHVSLYWYRQALGQGPEFLTYFNYEAQQDKSGLPNDRFSAERPEGSISTLTIQRTEQRDSAMYRCASSFHPGRESEQFFGPGTRLTVL.

V gene TRBV11-2 combines with J gene TRBJ1-1, with D tentatively TRBD1 (6 bases). With 3 bases removed from V and 5 bases from J, the gap between germline ends came to 13 bases. The germline V gene encodes CDR1 SGHAT and CDR2 FQNNGV. The CDR3 has 14 amino acids. The CDR3 DNA reads TGTGCCAGCAGCTTGGGGGGGCGCGGGACTGAAGCTTTCTTT. Amino acids: CASSLGGRGTEAFF.

CDR3 DNA: TGTGCCAGCAGGGGGACAGGAACCTACGAGCAGTACTTC. Amino acids: CASRGTGTYEQYF. The chain carries TRBV28 and TRBJ2-7, with 8 bases matching TRBD1. The V and J ends lost 6 bases and 2 bases, in that order; junction bases with no gene match: 3. The CDR3 sequence is 13 residues long. Germline assignment: CDR1 MDHEN and CDR2 SYDVKM.

The chain combines TRBV2 with TRBJ1-2, with a possible D match to TRBD1 (5 bases). The germline gives CDR1 SNHLY, CDR2 FYNNEI. The length of the CDR3 is 13 residues. Between the trimmed V and J ends, which lost 1 base and 8 bases, there was a span of 11 bases. DNA of the CDR3: TGTGCCAGCAGTGAAGTGGCAGGGTGGGGCTACACCTTC. This codes for CASSEVAGWGYTF.

By sample share, this clone is medium-sized. The chain combines TRBV18 with TRBJ2-5; tentative D call: TRBD2 (6 bases). The CDR3 totals 12 residues. Germline loops: CDR1 KGHSH, CDR2 LQKENI. Trimming took off 5 bases at V and 2 bases at J, with 6 bases between the two ends. The chain's CDR3 is CASSGLQETQYF. The CDR3 DNA reads as TGTGCCAGCTCAGGACTACAAGAGACCCAGTACTTC.

This clone came up a few times. The V call is TRBV10-1, the J call TRBJ1-1, with D perhaps TRBD1 (5 bases). Trimming pared 0 bases from V and 8 bases from J, leaving 13 bases between. CDR1 and CDR2 from the germline V gene are WNHNN and SYGVQD (reference sequence). CDR3 length equals 14 residues. The CDR3 spells CASSESNRRGEAFF. The CDR3 nucleotides are TGCGCCAGCAGTGAGTCGAACAGGAGAGGGGAAGCTTTCTTT.

The chain recombines TRBV6-5 with TRBJ2-5, with TRBD2 matching 9 bases. The V segment lost 2 bases and the J segment 11 bases; nucleotides outside the gene matches: 12. CDR1 and CDR2 from the germline V gene are MNHEY and SVGAGI. The CDR3 extends over 15 amino acids. The CDR3 protein is CASSYGGLAVGEQYF. The CDR3, as DNA: TGTGCCAGCAGTTACGGGGGACTAGCAGTCGGGGAGCAGTACTTC.

The rearrangement uses TRBV28 and TRBJ2-1; 10 bases map to TRBD2. Germline V lookup: CDR1 MDHEN, CDR2 SYDVKM. V dropped 10 bases and J dropped 4; count of bases not matched to a gene: 7. CDR3 length equals 14 residues. The CDR3 loop is CAIMIAGGYNEQFF. In DNA form, the CDR3 reads TGTGCCATAATGATAGCGGGAGGATACAATGAGCAGTTCTTC. The whole variable domain, remainder taken from reference TRBV28 and TRBJ2-1, is DVKVTQSSRYLVKRTGEKVFLECVQDMDHENMFWYRQDPGLGLRLIYFSYDVKMKEKGDIPEGYSVSREKKERFSLILESASTNQTSMYLCAIMIAGGYNEQFFGPGTRLTVL.

V gene TRBV18 combines with J gene TRBJ2-5; 7 bases are shared with TRBD1. The V gene's germline CDR1 is KGHSH and CDR2 LQKENI. The ends lost 1 base at V and 1 base at J; junction bases unmatched: 12. The CDR3 length is 18 residues. The CDR3 nucleotides read TGTGCCAGCTCACCACGACTAATGGACAGGACAGGCCAAGAGACCCAGTACTTC. This codes for CASSPRLMDRTGQETQYF.

This clone was seen only a few times. This chain joins TRBV7-6 and TRBJ1-3, with D unresolved. CDR1 is SGHVS and CDR2 is FNYEAQ in the germline V gene. CDR3 length equals 16 residues. Trimming took 1 base from V and 1 from J, leaving 11 bases between them. This chain's CDR3 is CASSLEGHVSGNTIYF. The CDR3 nucleotides are TGTGCCAGCAGCTTAGAAGGCCACGTATCTGGAAACACCATATATTTT.

V gene TRBV18 combines with J gene TRBJ1-2; D uncertain. The V end lost 3 bases, the J end lost 0 bases, and 11 bases lay between the germline ends. Germline CDR1 reads KGHSH; CDR2 reads LQKENI. The CDR3 is 15 residues long. CDR3 region: CASSPRTVTNYGYTF. In DNA form, the CDR3 reads TGTGCCAGCTCACCGAGGACGGTTACTAACTATGGCTACACCTTC. The full variable domain, its missing parts supplied by reference TRBV18 and TRBJ1-2, is NAGVMQNPRHLVRRRGQEARLRCSPMKGHSHVYWYRQLPEEGLKFMVYLQKENIIDESGMPKERFSAEFPKEGPSILRIQQVVRGDSAAYFCASSPRTVTNYGYTFGSGTRLTVV.

This clone came up a few times. This chain connects TRBV5-1 to TRBJ2-1; 7 bases align to TRBD2. CDR1 is SGHRS, CDR2 YFSETQ, per germline. The ends lost 4 bases at V and 2 bases at J; junction bases unmatched: 3. The CDR3 runs to 14 residues. The CDR3 DNA reads as TGCGCCAGCAGCCTCGGACTAGCCTACAATGAGCAGTTCTTC. Translation: CASSLGLAYNEQFF.

By share, this clone ranks as medium-sized. The V gene is TRBV6-5, the J gene TRBJ1-4; 7 nucleotides line up with TRBD1. Germline CDR1 and CDR2: MNHEY and SVGAGI. Losses at the gene ends were 4 bases for V and 12 bases for J; bases not matched to a gene: 8. The CDR3 is 13 residues long. The CDR3 region has the DNA TGTGCCAGCAGTTTCTACTCTCAGGGGGAACTGTTTTTT. It yields the protein CASSFYSQGELFF.

The V call is TRBV5-5, the J call TRBJ2-5; a weak D match, TRBD2 (6 bases). This CDR3 comprises 17 residues. Germline values: CDR1 SGHKS, CDR2 YYEKEE (reference sequence). Trimming shortened V by 0 bases and J by 4 bases, and 19 bases separated the two germline ends. The CDR3 protein is CASSLESSDILGETQYF. CDR3 nucleotides: TGTGCCAGCAGCTTGGAATCTAGCGATATTTTAGGAGAGACCCAGTACTTC.